Listed below are T cell receptor beta chains from one sample, sequenced in a study of T cell repertoires in cytomegalovirus infection. TCRdb itself ran the reads through MiXCR, one entry per CDR3 protein. Among some 38,000 distinct CDR3 sequences listed, less than 60% were seen once. Which antigens these TCRs recognize remains unknown. The sequencing here drew on CD8+ T cells from cultured PBMCs, taken from culture after CMV antigen stimulation. These receptors were collected from a human donor in good health (CMV status not recorded). Some clones in this sample may be carry-over from other donors' samples. The CDR3 runs from the conserved cysteine through the conserved F or W. The D gene is left open where the match is weak. Size tells how often a clone was seen (once, few, many) or the class of an expanded clone, and some rows leave it out.

>TRBV7-6|NA|TRBJ2-3|few
CASSLRVLDTQYF
TGTGCCAGCAGCTTAAGGGTGCTAGATACGCAGTATTTT
>TRBV27|TRBD1|TRBJ1-5|NA
CASTGGGRNQPQHF
TGTGCCAGCACAGGGGGTGGCCGCAATCAGCCCCAGCATTTT
>TRBV5-1|TRBD1|TRBJ2-1|NA
CARRQGAPYNEQFF
TGCGCCAGGAGACAGGGGGCCCCCTACAATGAGCAGTTCTTC
>TRBV5-3|NA|TRBJ2-3|NA
CASSLEGRWTDTQYF
TGTGCCAGCAGCTTGGAGGGGCGGTGGACAGATACGCAGTATTTT
>TRBV12-3/TRBV12-4|TRBD2|TRBJ2-1|NA
CASSSSGDNEQFF
TGTGCCAGCAGTTCCAGCGGGGACAATGAGCAGTTCTTC
>TRBV12-3/TRBV12-4|NA|TRBJ1-2|NA
CASSLATRVSNYGYTF
TGTGCCAGCAGTTTAGCCACGCGGGTGTCCAACTATGGCTACACCTTC
>TRBV7-2|NA|TRBJ2-1|few
CASSPSGGGNEQFF
TGTGCCAGCAGCCCCTCGGGGGGCGGGAATGAGCAGTTCTTC
>TRBV7-6|TRBD1|TRBJ1-2|NA
CASSPPGGRVYGYTF
TGTGCCAGCAGCCCCCCAGGGGGCCGCGTCTATGGCTACACCTTC
>TRBV24-1|NA|TRBJ2-1|few
CATSPASSYNEQFF
TGTGCCACCAGTCCGGCAAGCTCCTACAATGAGCAGTTCTTC
>TRBV7-3|NA|TRBJ1-2|NA
CASSLTGGYGYTF
TGTGCCAGCAGCTTAACTGGGGGATATGGCTACACCTTC
>TRBV27|NA|TRBJ2-1|NA
CASSFQPGPSYNEQFF
TGTGCCAGCAGTTTTCAGCCAGGGCCCTCCTACAATGAGCAGTTCTTC
>TRBV6-5|TRBD2|TRBJ2-1|NA
CASSSRTRVDEQFF
TGTGCCAGCAGTTCACGGACTAGAGTCGATGAGCAGTTCTTC
>TRBV28|NA|TRBJ1-1|NA
CASSRRDANTEAFF
TGTGCCAGCAGCCGCAGGGATGCGAACACTGAAGCTTTCTTT
>TRBV7-9|TRBD2|TRBJ2-5|NA
CASSPSGGETQYF
TGTGCCAGCAGCCCCAGCGGGGGAGAGACCCAGTACTTC
>TRBV7-7|NA|TRBJ2-2|NA
CASMDNTGELFF
TGTGCCAGCATGGACAACACCGGGGAGCTGTTTTTT
>TRBV27|NA|TRBJ1-5|NA
CASSLDGYSNQPQHF
TGTGCCAGCAGTTTGGACGGCTATAGCAATCAGCCCCAGCATTTT
>TRBV27|TRBD2|TRBJ2-7|many
CASSLGASGTYEQYF
TGTGCCAGCAGTTTAGGGGCTAGCGGAACCTACGAGCAGTACTTC
>TRBV7-3|TRBD2|TRBJ2-7|NA
CASSSYGGYEQYF
TGTGCCAGCAGCTCATACGGGGGGTACGAGCAGTACTTC
>TRBV11-2|NA|TRBJ1-4|NA
CASSLDHPGELFF
TGTGCCAGCAGCTTAGATCACCCGGGCGAACTGTTTTTT
>TRBV5-8|NA|TRBJ1-1|NA
CASSLWGTRENTEAFF
TGTGCCAGCAGCTTGTGGGGGACACGGGAGAACACTGAAGCTTTCTTT
>TRBV7-9|NA|TRBJ2-7|NA
CASSPGPSSYEQYF
TGTGCCAGCAGCCCGGGTCCTTCGAGCTACGAGCAGTACTTC
>TRBV10-3|NA|TRBJ2-1|once
CAISDPGDNEQFF
TGTGCCATCAGTGATCCGGGGGACAATGAGCAGTTCTTC
>TRBV11-3|NA|TRBJ2-3|NA
CASSLSRNTDTQYF
TGTGCCAGCAGCTTAAGCAGAAACACAGATACGCAGTATTTT
>TRBV7-4|NA|TRBJ2-1|NA
CASSLMVVISYNEQFF
TGTGCCAGCAGCTTAATGGTGGTCATCTCCTACAATGAGCAGTTCTTC
>TRBV6-5|TRBD1|TRBJ1-2|once
CASSYPPGQIYGYTF
TGTGCCAGCAGTTACCCTCCGGGACAGATTTATGGCTACACCTTC
>TRBV7-2|NA|TRBJ2-3|NA
CASSAHRVLGDTQYF
TGTGCCAGCAGCGCCCACAGGGTATTAGGAGATACGCAGTATTTT
>TRBV7-6|TRBD2|TRBJ2-7|NA
CASSSRLAGGTYEQYF
TGTGCCAGCAGCAGCAGACTAGCGGGGGGAACCTACGAGCAGTACTTC
>TRBV27|TRBD1|TRBJ1-5|NA
CASSEGQGAKQPQHF
TGTGCCAGCAGTGAGGGACAGGGGGCGAAACAGCCCCAGCATTTT
>TRBV6-5|NA|TRBJ2-7|few
CASSLTGGSYEQYF
TGTGCCAGCAGTTTAACCGGGGGATCCTACGAGCAGTACTTC
>TRBV19|NA|TRBJ1-1|NA
CASSPVENTEAFF
TGTGCCAGTAGTCCCGTGGAGAACACTGAAGCTTTCTTT
>TRBV7-6|NA|TRBJ2-1|few
CASSFSLGGGNEQFF
TGTGCCAGCAGCTTTTCTCTCGGAGGCGGTAATGAGCAGTTCTTC
>TRBV12-3/TRBV12-4|NA|TRBJ2-5|once
CASSWDSQETQYF
TGTGCCAGCAGTTGGGACTCCCAAGAGACCCAGTACTTC
>TRBV15|NA|TRBJ2-4|NA
CATSPLGAGNIQYF
TGTGCCACCAGCCCACTGGGAGCAGGAAACATTCAGTACTTC
>TRBV12-3/TRBV12-4|TRBD1|TRBJ1-2|once
CASSQDRGLYGYTF
TGTGCCAGCAGTCAGGACAGGGGGCTGTATGGCTACACCTTC
>TRBV28|NA|TRBJ2-6|NA
CASSSKQGSGANVLTF
TGTGCCAGCAGCTCCAAGCAGGGCTCTGGGGCCAACGTCCTGACTTTC
>TRBV25-1|NA|TRBJ1-2|NA
CASSGGWDFTGYTF
TGTGCCAGCAGTGGGGGTTGGGACTTTACTGGCTACACCTTC
>TRBV15|TRBD1|TRBJ1-1|NA
CATSSQQGAKEKAFF
TGTGCCACCAGCAGTCAACAGGGGGCGAAAGAAAAAGCTTTCTTT
>TRBV6-5|TRBD2|TRBJ2-5|NA
CASSFLAGDQETQYF
TGTGCCAGCAGTTTCTTAGCGGGAGATCAAGAGACCCAGTACTTC
>TRBV27|TRBD1|TRBJ2-1|NA
CASRRDSSYNEQFF
TGTGCCAGCAGAAGGGACAGCTCCTACAATGAGCAGTTCTTC
>TRBV5-4|NA|TRBJ1-1|NA
CASTPVTGLGNTEAFF
TGTGCCAGCACCCCCGTTACGGGCCTGGGGAACACTGAAGCTTTCTTT
>TRBV19|TRBD2|TRBJ2-1|few
CASSRGLAYLQFF
TGTGCCAGTAGCCGGGGACTAGCGTATTTGCAGTTCTTC
>TRBV27|TRBD1|TRBJ1-2|many
CASRQGVYGYTF
TGTGCCAGCAGACAGGGGGTATACGGCTACACCTTC
>TRBV7-6|NA|TRBJ1-1|NA
CASSFPVGENTEAFF
TGTGCCAGCAGCTTCCCCGTGGGAGAGAACACTGAAGCTTTCTTT
>TRBV28|NA|TRBJ2-1|NA
CASSLEVEQFF
TGTGCCAGCAGTTTAGAAGTCGAGCAGTTCTTC
>TRBV7-3|NA|TRBJ2-3|NA
CASSFSGGLGTDTQYF
TGTGCCAGCAGCTTTAGCGGTGGGCTTGGCACAGATACGCAGTATTTT
>TRBV6-8|NA|TRBJ2-2|few
CASSPQGGTGELFF
TGTGCCAGCAGTCCCCAGGGGGGCACCGGGGAGCTGTTTTTT
>TRBV7-9|TRBD1|TRBJ1-1|few
CASSSRTGSYTEAFF
TGTGCCAGCAGCTCACGGACAGGGAGCTACACTGAAGCTTTCTTT
>TRBV18|NA|TRBJ2-5|NA
CASSPQGGQETQYF
TGTGCCAGCTCACCACAGGGGGGCCAAGAGACCCAGTACTTC
>TRBV7-8|NA|TRBJ2-5|NA
CASSLARAPGGETQYF
TGTGCCAGCAGCTTAGCGCGCGCCCCCGGAGGGGAGACCCAGTACTTC
>TRBV2|TRBD1|TRBJ1-5|NA
CASRGQDLSNQPQHF
TGTGCCAGCAGGGGACAGGACCTTAGCAATCAGCCCCAGCATTTT
>TRBV7-6|NA|TRBJ2-2|NA
CASSPLVLPHGELFF
TGTGCCAGCAGCCCTTTGGTACTTCCCCACGGGGAGCTGTTTTTT
>TRBV6-5|TRBD1|TRBJ1-5|NA
CASVNWRGLDQPQHF
TGTGCCAGCGTTAATTGGAGGGGGCTTGATCAGCCCCAGCATTTT
>TRBV27|TRBD1|TRBJ1-2|once
CASGTGLRVYGYTF
TGTGCCAGCGGGACAGGCCTTCGCGTCTATGGCTACACCTTC
>TRBV2|NA|TRBJ2-5|NA
CASSGILAAQETQYF
TGTGCCAGCAGTGGAATTTTAGCGGCCCAAGAGACCCAGTACTTC
>TRBV6-1|NA|TRBJ1-5|few
CASSERDQISNQPQHF
TGTGCCAGCAGTGAAAGGGATCAGATTAGCAATCAGCCCCAGCATTTT
>TRBV7-4|TRBD2|TRBJ2-6|NA
CASSLYGVGRAGGANVLTF
TGTGCCAGCAGCTTATACGGGGTGGGGAGGGCCGGTGGGGCCAACGTCCTGACTTTC